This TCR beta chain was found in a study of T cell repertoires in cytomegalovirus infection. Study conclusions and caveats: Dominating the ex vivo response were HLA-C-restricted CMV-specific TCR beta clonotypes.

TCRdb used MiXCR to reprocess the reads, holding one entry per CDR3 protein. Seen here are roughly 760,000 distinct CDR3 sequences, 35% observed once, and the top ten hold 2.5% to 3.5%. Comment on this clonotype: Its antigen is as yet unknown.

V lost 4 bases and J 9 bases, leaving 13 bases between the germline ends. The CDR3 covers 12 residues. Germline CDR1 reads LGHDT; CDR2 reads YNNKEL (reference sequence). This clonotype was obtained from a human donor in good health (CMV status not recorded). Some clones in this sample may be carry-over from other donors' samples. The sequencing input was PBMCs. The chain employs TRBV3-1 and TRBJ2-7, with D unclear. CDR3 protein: CASSPSLGPQYF. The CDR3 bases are TGTGCCAGCAGCCCCTCCCTCGGCCCGCAGTACTTC.